This T cell receptor beta chain was sequenced during a study of human T cells and chemical hapten exposure. About the study: Throughout the approximately 24-week study, diphenylcyclopropenone was applied weekly to the patients' scalps. Notes on the study in general: DPC sensitization produced no change in TCRs with frequency above 1 in 1000.

Described time point: patch test 3, about 24 weeks after DPC sensitization. Treatment of the sample: therapeutic diphenylcyclopropenone sensitization with weekly scalp DPC. Researchers sampled blood before each patch test went on. This clonotype was observed a few times. Its specificity is unknown. TCRdb re-called the RACE reads through MiXCR, storing one row per CDR3 protein. The top ten hold about 2% of the sample, which has about 160,000 distinct CDR3 sequences, 25% to 35% seen once. The CDR3 is made up of 15 amino acids. Germline values: CDR1 DFQATT, CDR2 SNEGSKA (reference sequence). V shed 6 bases and J 3 bases; nucleotides not matched to a gene: 12.

The starting material was whole blood, obtained in connection with sensitization to the hapten diphenylcyclopropenone (DPC). The V gene is TRBV20-1, the J gene TRBJ2-5, with 8 bases matching TRBD1. The clonotype originates from a woman under 30 with alopecia areata. Some clones in this sample may be carry-over from other donors' samples. The DNA of the CDR3 is TGCAGTGCCCACAATGGACAGGGCCAAAAAGAGACCCAGTACTTC. Its protein product is CSAHNGQGQKETQYF.